This entry features one TCR beta chain sequence. Its antigen is unknown. All patients were mismatch repair deficient, assessed by either PCR or immunohistochemistry. TCR sequencing covered a few patients who responded to pembrolizumab. V shed 5 bases and J shed 8 bases, with 12 bases lying between them. The length of the CDR3 is 12 residues. Looked up from germline, CDR1 is SQVTM and CDR2 is ANQGSEA. The sample is drawn from a study of PD-1 blockade in mismatch repair-deficient tumors. Study at large: Enrolled about 2012-2017, patients had progressing, pretreated mismatch repair-deficient cancers of around twelve types.

The repertoire was sequenced with immunoSEQ multiplex PCR; TCRdb's copy has only in-frame clones and lacks some. The data show under 50,000 clones, approximately 80% seen once. Study-level results: Tumor-resident clones, often undetectable pretreatment in blood, expanded then contracted after pembrolizumab.

This receptor was taken from an adult with mismatch repair-deficient cancer. Sequencing used PBMCs, obtained roughly 40 weeks after starting pembrolizumab. The rearrangement links TRBV29-1 to TRBJ2-2, with D possibly TRBD2 on 6 matching bases. The CDR3 sequence is CSVSGPAGELFF. The CDR3 bases are TGCAGCGTTAGCGGGCCCGCAGGGGAGCTGTTTTTT.